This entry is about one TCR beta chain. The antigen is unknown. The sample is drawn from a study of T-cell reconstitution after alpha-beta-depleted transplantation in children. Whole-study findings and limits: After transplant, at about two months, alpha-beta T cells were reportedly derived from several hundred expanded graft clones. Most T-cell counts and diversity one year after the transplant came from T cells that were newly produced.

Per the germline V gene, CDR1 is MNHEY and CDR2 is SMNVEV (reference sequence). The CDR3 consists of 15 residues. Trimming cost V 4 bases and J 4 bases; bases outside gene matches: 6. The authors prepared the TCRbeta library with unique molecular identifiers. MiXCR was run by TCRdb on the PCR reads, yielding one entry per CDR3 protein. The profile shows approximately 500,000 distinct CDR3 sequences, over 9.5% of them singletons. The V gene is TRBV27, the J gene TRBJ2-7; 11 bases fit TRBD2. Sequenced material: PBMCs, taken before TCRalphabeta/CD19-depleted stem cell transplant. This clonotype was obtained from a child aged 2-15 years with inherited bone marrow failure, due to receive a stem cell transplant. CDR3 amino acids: CASSWTSGPFYEQYF. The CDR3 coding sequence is TGTGCCAGCAGTTGGACTAGCGGGCCCTTTTACGAGCAGTACTTC.